The clone carrying this TCR beta chain was detected ten times or more. What it binds is not known. The data were taken from a study of T-cell reconstitution after alpha-beta-depleted transplantation in children. Study-level results: Several hundred expanded graft clones reportedly supplied alpha-beta T cells about two months after transplant. Surviving thymic progenitors and recipient T cells were the source of high TCRbeta diversity at day 60 in some patients.

This sample's TCRbeta library carried unique molecular identifier barcodes. From the PCR reads, TCRdb called clonotypes with MiXCR, one entry per CDR3 protein. The sample has approximately 31,000 distinct CDR3 sequences; nearly 6.5% are singletons. This TCR was sampled from a child less than two years old who had a stem cell transplant for acute myeloid leukemia, so the T cells may come from the graft donor. Source: peripheral blood, taken 60 days after TCRalphabeta/CD19-depleted stem cell transplant.

The CDR3 spells CSAWEVGETQYF. The CDR3 coding sequence is TGCAGTGCTTGGGAGGTAGGGGAGACCCAGTACTTC. V is TRBV20-1 and J is TRBJ2-5, with D possibly being TRBD2 (6 bases). The CDR3 is made up of 12 amino acids. The V gene's germline CDR1 is DFQATT and CDR2 SNEGSKA (reference sequence). V lost 5 bases to trimming and J lost 5 bases, with 12 bases between them.